Listed below are T cell receptor beta chains from one sample, sequenced in a study of blood T cell repertoires in COVID-19. Libraries were prepared by immunoSEQ multiplex PCR; TCRdb keeps only in-frame clonotypes and omits some of them. The table includes under 150,000 clones, approximately 79% detected once. Material for sequencing was PBMCs or T cells enriched from blood (not recorded which). These receptor sequences come from a woman aged 50 to 60 who had recovered from COVID-19. CDR3s include the opening cysteine and the closing phenylalanine or tryptophan. D genes are given only for firm matches. Size values are once, few and many counts, or a class for expanded clones, and some rows have none.

TRBJ2-7	TRBD2	NA	TRBV27	TGTGCCAGCAGTCGCAGCGGGGAGGGCTACGAGCAGTACTTC	CASSRSGEGYEQYF
TRBJ2-3	NA	NA	TRBV5-4	TGTGCCAGCAGCCAGGCAGGCGGGGTATCGGATACGCAGTATTTT	CASSQAGGVSDTQYF
TRBJ2-7	NA	NA	TRBV13	TGTGCCAGCAGCTTGCCGGAGAGTCCCTACGAGCAGTACTTC	CASSLPESPYEQYF
TRBJ2-7	TRBD1	NA	TRBV3-1/TRBV3-2	TGTGCCAGCAGCCAGGGGACAGGGTTTGAGCAGTACTTC	CASSQGTGFEQYF
TRBJ1-1	NA	NA	TRBV7-3	TGTGCCAGCAGCTCCCAAGCAGGGGACACTGAAGCTTTCTTT	CASSSQAGDTEAFF
TRBJ2-7	NA	NA	TRBV18	TGTGCCAGCTCACCACGGGACACGAATTCGCAGTACTTC	CASSPRDTNSQYF
TRBJ2-1	TRBD2	NA	TRBV3-1/TRBV3-2	TGTGCCAGCAGCCAAGTCAGGGCGGGAGAAGGTGAGCAGTTCTTC	CASSQVRAGEGEQFF
TRBJ2-1	NA	NA	TRBV10-3	TGTGCCATCAGCACCGGGACCTCCGGGACAACATCCTACAATGAGCAGTTCTTC	CAISTGTSGTTSYNEQFF
TRBJ1-2	TRBD1	NA	TRBV5-1	TGCGCCAGCAGCTTGGGACAGGGGACGAACTATGGCTACACCTTC	CASSLGQGTNYGYTF
TRBJ2-6	NA	NA	TRBV13	TGTGCCAGCAGCCGTGGAGCGGTGGGCGCTGGGGCCAACGTCCTGACTTTC	CASSRGAVGAGANVLTF
TRBJ1-3	TRBD1	NA	TRBV9	TGTGCCAGCAGCCCCCGGGACAGGGGATCTGGAAACACCATATATTTT	CASSPRDRGSGNTIYF
TRBJ1-2	TRBD1	NA	TRBV6-1	TGTGCCAGCAGTGAATCCGGAGGACAGGGTGGTGGCTACACCTTC	CASSESGGQGGGYTF
TRBJ1-1	NA	many	TRBV27	TGTGCCAGCAGTCTCGGAGGGATCACTGAAGCTTTCTTT	CASSLGGITEAFF
TRBJ2-5	NA	NA	TRBV30	TGTGCCTGGAGTGGAAGGAGGCTCCAAGAGACCCAGTACTTC	CAWSGRRLQETQYF
TRBJ2-2	NA	NA	TRBV3-1/TRBV3-2	TGTGCCAGCAGCCAACTCCCGAGCCCTGATCCCGGGGAGCTGTTTTTT	CASSQLPSPDPGELFF
TRBJ2-7	NA	NA	TRBV7-3	TGTGCCAGCAGCTTAATGGGGGGTACCTATGACGAGCAGTACTTC	CASSLMGGTYDEQYF
TRBJ2-3	NA	NA	TRBV5-4	TGTGCCAGCAGCTTGGAGGGCAGGGCCGAAGATACGCAGTATTTT	CASSLEGRAEDTQYF
TRBJ2-1	NA	NA	TRBV7-3	TGTGCCAGCAGCTTGAGACAGACTCATGAGCAGTTCTTC	CASSLRQTHEQFF
TRBJ2-1	TRBD1	NA	TRBV18	TGTGCCAGCTCACCGCGGAGGGGGACAGGTTCCTACAATGAGCAGTTCTTC	CASSPRRGTGSYNEQFF
TRBJ2-5	TRBD2	NA	TRBV5-5	TGTGCCAGCAGCAAGGGGACTACCCAAGAGACCCAGTACTTC	CASSKGTTQETQYF
TRBJ2-1	TRBD2	NA	TRBV11-3	TGTGCCAGCAGCTTAGGACTAGCGGGGCGCAATGAGCAGTTCTTC	CASSLGLAGRNEQFF
TRBJ1-1	TRBD1	NA	TRBV6-5	TGTGCCAGCTTTCCGGGACAGTTGAACACTGAAGCTTTCTTT	CASFPGQLNTEAFF
TRBJ2-3	NA	NA	TRBV10-3	TGTGCCATGAAAGGAACTGACTTAGATACGCAGTATTTT	CAMKGTDLDTQYF
TRBJ2-4	NA	NA	TRBV27	TGTGCCAGCAGTCAAAGGGGTGGGAACATTCAGTACTTC	CASSQRGGNIQYF
TRBJ2-1	TRBD2	NA	TRBV6-2/TRBV6-3	TGTGCCAGCAGTCAGGGGACTAGCGGGATCAATGAGCAGTTCTTC	CASSQGTSGINEQFF
TRBJ2-4	NA	once	TRBV19	TGTGCCAGTAGTATAGGCGGGGATATGGTGGCCAAAAACATTCAGTACTTC	CASSIGGDMVAKNIQYF
TRBJ1-1	NA	NA	TRBV2	TGTGCCAGCAGTCCCCGGGGGGGGGTCACTGAAGCTTTCTTT	CASSPRGGVTEAFF
TRBJ2-1	TRBD2	NA	TRBV5-4	TGTGCCAGCAGGAGAACTAGCGACAATGAGCAGTTCTTC	CASRRTSDNEQFF
TRBJ2-1	NA	NA	TRBV3-1/TRBV3-2	TGTGCCAGCAGCCAAGTGATGGGGCAGGGCTACAATGAGCAGTTCTTC	CASSQVMGQGYNEQFF
TRBJ1-4	NA	NA	TRBV2	TGTGCCAGCAGGAGAGCAACTAATGAAAAACTGTTTTTT	CASRRATNEKLFF
TRBJ1-5	TRBD1	NA	TRBV29-1	TGCAGCGTAAGGGTGCAATCCGGACAGGGACAGCCCCAGCATTTT	CSVRVQSGQGQPQHF
TRBJ2-3	TRBD1	NA	TRBV2	TGTGCCAGCAATTCACCTTTACCTGGGACAGGGGAGAGGATTACAGATACGCAGTATTTT	CASNSPLPGTGERITDTQYF
TRBJ1-6	NA	NA	TRBV5-1	TGCGCCAGCAGCGAGTTGACGGGGGCACCCCTCCACTTT	CASSELTGAPLHF
TRBJ2-7	TRBD1	NA	TRBV7-9	TGTGCCAGCAGTCGTACCGGGACAGGGAGCCACGAGCAGTACTTC	CASSRTGTGSHEQYF
TRBJ2-7	NA	NA	TRBV7-9	TGTGCCAGCAGCTTAATGGTTGGTGGAGACGAGCAGTACTTC	CASSLMVGGDEQYF
TRBJ2-3	TRBD2	NA	TRBV19	TGTGCCAGCAGACTAGCGGGGGGCGGGAATACGCAGTATTTT	CASRLAGGGNTQYF
TRBJ1-1	NA	once	TRBV11-3	TGTGCCAGCAGCGCGGCTCAGGGAATGAACACTGAAGCTTTCTTT	CASSAAQGMNTEAFF
TRBJ2-3	TRBD2	NA	TRBV9	TGTGCCAGCAGCGCCACCAAAGGGTTTGGGACTAGCAGAACAGATACGCAGTATTTT	CASSATKGFGTSRTDTQYF
TRBJ2-7	TRBD2	NA	TRBV19	TGTGCCAGTAAATCAGCGGGAAATTCCTACGAGCAGTACTTC	CASKSAGNSYEQYF
TRBJ1-4	NA	NA	TRBV2	TGTGCCAGCAGGCTTCAGGGTGAAGGGTATGAAAAACTGTTTTTT	CASRLQGEGYEKLFF
TRBJ2-5	NA	few	TRBV5-1	TGCGCCAGCAGCCTCGGACAGCCGGAGACCCAGTACTTC	CASSLGQPETQYF
TRBJ2-7	NA	NA	TRBV5-4	TGTGCCAGCAGCTTGGACATTTCCTACGAGCAGTACTTC	CASSLDISYEQYF